This entry describes one TCR beta chain. This sample was included in a study of T cell responses to AZD1222 COVID-19 vaccine. The data were produced by immunoSEQ multiplex PCR, yet TCRdb's version contains in-frame clones alone and is incomplete. Here the sample spans about 92,000 clones, about nine tenths being singletons. Between the trimmed V and J ends, which lost 1 base and 1 base, there was a span of 12 bases. This CDR3 contains 16 residues. Looked up from germline, CDR1 is LGHNA and CDR2 is YSLEER. The sample in question was peripheral blood, obtained on day 0 of AZD1222 vaccination. V usage is TRBV4-3 and J usage is TRBJ2-3; D might be TRBD1 or TRBD2, each matching 6 bases. The sequence was obtained from an adult in good health. CDR3 coding DNA: TGCGCCAGCAGCCAAGTAAGGGGGGCGGGCACAGATACGCAGTATTTT. Encoded protein: CASSQVRGAGTDTQYF.